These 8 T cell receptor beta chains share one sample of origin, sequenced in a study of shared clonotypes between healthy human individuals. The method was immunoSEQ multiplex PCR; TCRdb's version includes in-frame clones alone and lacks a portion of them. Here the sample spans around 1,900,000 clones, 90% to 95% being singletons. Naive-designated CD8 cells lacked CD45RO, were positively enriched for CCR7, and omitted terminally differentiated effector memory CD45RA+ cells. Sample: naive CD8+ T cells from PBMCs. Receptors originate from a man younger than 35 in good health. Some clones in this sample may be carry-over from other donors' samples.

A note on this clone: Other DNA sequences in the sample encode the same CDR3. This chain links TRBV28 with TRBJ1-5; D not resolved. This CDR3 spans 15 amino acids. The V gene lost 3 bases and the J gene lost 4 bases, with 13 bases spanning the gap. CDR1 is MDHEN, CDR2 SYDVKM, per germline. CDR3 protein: CASSLLGWGNQPQHF. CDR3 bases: TGTGCCAGCAGTTTGTTAGGGTGGGGAAATCAGCCCCAGCATTTT.

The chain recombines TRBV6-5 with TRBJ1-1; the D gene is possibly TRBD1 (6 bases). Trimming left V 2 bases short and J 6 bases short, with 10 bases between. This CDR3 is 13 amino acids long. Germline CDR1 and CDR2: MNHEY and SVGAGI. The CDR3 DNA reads TGTGCCAGCAGTTACAACAGGGCGGCTGAAGCTTTCTTT. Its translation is CASSYNRAAEAFF.

CDR3 nucleotide sequence: TGTGCCAGCAGCGCATTCTATGAGTCCTACAATGAGCAGTTCTTC. Protein: CASSAFYESYNEQFF. The V call is TRBV7-8, the J call TRBJ2-1; D remains ambiguous. With 5 bases removed from V and 1 base from J, the gap between germline ends came to 12 bases. CDR3 length: 15 amino acids. Germline values: CDR1 SGHVS, CDR2 FQNEAQ.

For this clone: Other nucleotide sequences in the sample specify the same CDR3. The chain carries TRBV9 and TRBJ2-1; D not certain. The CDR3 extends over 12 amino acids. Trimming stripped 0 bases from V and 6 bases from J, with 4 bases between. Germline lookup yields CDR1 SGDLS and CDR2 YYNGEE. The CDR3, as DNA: TGTGCCAGCAGCGTAGTTCCCAATGAGCAGTTCTTC. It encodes CASSVVPNEQFF.

The CDR3 here is CASSLLGLAGVNEQFF. As DNA, the CDR3 is TGTGCCAGCAGTTTACTGGGACTAGCGGGAGTTAATGAGCAGTTCTTC. The rearrangement joins TRBV28 to TRBJ2-1; TRBD2 matches at 14 bases. Germline CDR1 MDHEN, CDR2 SYDVKM. The CDR3 length is 16 residues. Trimming removed 2 bases from V and 7 bases from J; junction bases left unmatched: 4.

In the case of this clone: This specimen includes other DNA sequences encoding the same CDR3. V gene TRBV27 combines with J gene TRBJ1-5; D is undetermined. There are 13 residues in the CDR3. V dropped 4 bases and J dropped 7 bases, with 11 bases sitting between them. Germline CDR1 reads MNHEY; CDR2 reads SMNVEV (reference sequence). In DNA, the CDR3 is TGTGCCAGCAGTTCTCGGGCAGGCCAGCCCCAGCATTTT. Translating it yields CASSSRAGQPQHF.

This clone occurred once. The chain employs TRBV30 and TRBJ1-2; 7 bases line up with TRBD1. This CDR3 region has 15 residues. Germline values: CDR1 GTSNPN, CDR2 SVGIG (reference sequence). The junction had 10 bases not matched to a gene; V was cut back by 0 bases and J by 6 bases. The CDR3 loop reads CAWSVLRTGDHGYTF. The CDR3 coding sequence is TGTGCCTGGAGTGTACTTAGGACAGGAGATCATGGCTACACCTTC.

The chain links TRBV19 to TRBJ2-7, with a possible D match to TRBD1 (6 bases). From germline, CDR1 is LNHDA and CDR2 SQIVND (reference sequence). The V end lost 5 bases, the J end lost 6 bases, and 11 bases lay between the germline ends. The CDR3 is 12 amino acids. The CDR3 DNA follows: TGTGCCAGTAGTTACAGGGCAGGCGAGCAGTACTTC. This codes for CASSYRAGEQYF.